Below, 28 T cell receptor beta chains from the same sample are listed, as sequenced in a study of T cell clones after liver transplantation. Assay used: immunoSEQ multiplex PCR; TCRdb lists only in-frame clones, some missing. The data show just over 80,000 clones, roughly 80% seen once. The sample in question was CD4+ T cells from blood, obtained approximately 45 months after liver transplant. The receptors were gathered from a human patient who received a liver transplant. A subset of T cells may come from the graft donor.

This chain uses TRBV18 with TRBJ1-2; D remains ambiguous. V dropped 0 bases and J dropped 4 bases, with 12 bases sitting between them. CDR1 KGHSH and CDR2 LQKENI come from the germline V gene. The CDR3 length is 15 residues. For the CDR3, the DNA is TGTGCCAGCTCACCACCAAGGGAACTAGGCTATGGCTACACCTTC. Its translation is CASSPPRELGYGYTF. The variable domain in full, completed from reference TRBV18 and TRBJ1-2, reads NAGVMQNPRHLVRRRGQEARLRCSPMKGHSHVYWYRQLPEEGLKFMVYLQKENIIDESGMPKERFSAEFPKEGPSILRIQQVVRGDSAAYFCASSPPRELGYGYTFGSGTRLTVV.

This chain connects TRBV7-6 to TRBJ1-2; D is undetermined. Germline values: CDR1 SGHVS, CDR2 FNYEAQ. Trimming took off 1 base at V and 9 bases at J, with 12 bases between the two ends. The CDR3 has 13 residues. The CDR3 loop is CASSLVGRQSYTF. Written as DNA, the CDR3 is TGTGCCAGCAGCTTAGTCGGGAGACAAAGCTACACCTTC.

The CDR3 region has the DNA TGTGCCAGCAGCCCAAGTAGGATACACTCCTACAATGAGCAGTTCTTC. It codes for CASSPSRIHSYNEQFF. The chain joins TRBV11-2 to TRBJ2-1; D remains ambiguous. CDR1 SGHAT and CDR2 FQNNGV come from the germline V gene. The CDR3 extends over 16 amino acids. Trimming took 5 bases from V and 0 from J, leaving 14 bases between them.

The V call is TRBV6-1, the J call TRBJ1-4; D is ambiguous. Germline V gene data show CDR1 as MNHNS and CDR2 as SASEGT. The CDR3 contains 14 residues. Trimming removed 6 bases at V and 0 bases at J, with 8 bases between. The CDR3 reads CASRPIATNEKLFF. The CDR3 DNA sequence: TGTGCCAGCAGGCCCATTGCAACTAATGAAAAACTGTTTTTT.

The chain recombines TRBV18 with TRBJ1-5; D is perhaps TRBD1 (5 bases). V was pared by 2 bases and J by 0 bases, with 11 bases between. The CDR3 consists of 16 residues. CDR1 is KGHSH and CDR2 is LQKENI in the germline V gene. In DNA form, the CDR3 reads TGTGCCAGCTCACCATTTACCAGGGATAGCAATCAGCCCCAGCATTTT. This encodes CASSPFTRDSNQPQHF.

V usage is TRBV11-2 and J usage is TRBJ2-4; D ambiguous. The CDR3 consists of 15 residues. The V gene lost 5 bases and the J gene lost 0 bases, with 11 bases spanning the gap. Germline lookup yields CDR1 SGHAT and CDR2 FQNNGV. CDR3 bases: TGTGCCAGCAGCCCCCAGCGACAAGCCAAAAACATTCAGTACTTC. This sequence encodes CASSPQRQAKNIQYF.

This chain links TRBV29-1 with TRBJ2-7; D might be TRBD1 (6 bases). Germline loops: CDR1 SQVTM, CDR2 ANQGSEA. The V end lost 6 bases, the J end lost 3 bases, and 15 bases lay between the germline ends. This CDR3 comprises 13 residues. The CDR3 sequence: CSVLPTGFYEQYF. CDR3 coding DNA: TGCAGCGTGTTACCGACAGGATTCTACGAGCAGTACTTC.

CDR3 nucleotide sequence: TGTGCCAGCAGCCGTACTACTAGCGGGTACCCCACCGGGGAGCTGTTTTTT. This encodes CASSRTTSGYPTGELFF. The J gene is TRBJ2-2, the V gene TRBV14; 9 nucleotides match TRBD2. After removal of 4 bases from V and 4 bases from J, the junction contained 10 bases not matched to a gene. Germline V gene lookup returns CDR1 SGHDN and CDR2 FVKESK. CDR3 size: 17 residues.

The rearrangement uses TRBV18 and TRBJ1-2, with TRBD1 identical over 10 bases. Per germline, CDR1 KGHSH and CDR2 LQKENI. The CDR3 is made up of 15 amino acids. Unmatched junction bases numbered 11, after V lost 5 bases and J lost 8 bases. The chain's CDR3 is CASSSQIGTGEGYTF. CDR3 DNA sequence: TGTGCCAGCTCATCTCAGATCGGGACAGGGGAAGGCTACACCTTC.

The V and J genes are TRBV28 and TRBJ1-2; D is uncertain. V lost 3 bases to trimming and J lost 3 bases, with 14 bases between them. This CDR3 has 15 amino acids. Germline V gene lookup returns CDR1 MDHEN and CDR2 SYDVKM. The CDR3 DNA follows: TGTGCCAGCAGTTTGCGTCACTTCCTTGACTATGGCTACACCTTC. Protein sequence: CASSLRHFLDYGYTF.

V gene TRBV2 combines with J gene TRBJ1-4; possible D gene TRBD1, 6 bases. The CDR3 loop spans 15 amino acids. V was pared by 6 bases and J by 3 bases, with 14 bases between. In germline, CDR1 is SNHLY, CDR2 FYNNEI. CDR3 amino acids: CASRPWGQPNEKLFF. The CDR3, as DNA: TGTGCCAGCAGGCCCTGGGGGCAGCCTAATGAAAAACTGTTTTTT.

CDR3 amino acids: CASSRGQGAYEQYF. In nucleotides, the CDR3 is TGTGCCAGCAGCCGGGGACAGGGGGCCTACGAGCAGTACTTC. The rearrangement uses TRBV7-2 and TRBJ2-7; 11 bases are a match to TRBD1. The CDR3 is made up of 14 amino acids. Losses at the gene ends were 5 bases for V and 2 bases for J; bases not matched to a gene: 2. The germline gives CDR1 SGHTA, CDR2 FQGNSA.

The chain couples TRBV6-6 to TRBJ2-7, with D possibly being TRBD1 (6 bases). This CDR3 region has 12 residues. Germline lookup yields CDR1 MNHNY and CDR2 SVGAGI (reference sequence). Trimming left V 2 bases short and J 5 bases short, with 7 bases between. In DNA, the CDR3 is TGTGCCAGCAGTTACAACAGGGACGAGCAGTACTTC. This translates into CASSYNRDEQYF.

The genes are TRBV5-4 and TRBJ2-3; 9 bases map to TRBD2. Germline V CDR1 and CDR2: SGHNT, YYREEE (reference sequence). With V trimmed by 0 bases and J by 3 bases, 11 bases remained unmatched. The CDR3 totals 18 residues. CDR3 protein: CASSLGLTAGGATDTQYF. CDR3 DNA: TGTGCCAGCAGCTTGGGGCTTACGGCGGGAGGGGCAACAGATACGCAGTATTTT.

The J gene is TRBJ2-7, the V gene TRBV5-1; 8 bases map to TRBD2. Germline V gene sequence: CDR1 SGHRS, CDR2 YFSETQ. V trimming: 4 bases; J trimming: 4 bases; junction bases outside the gene matches: 7. The CDR3 extends over 14 amino acids. The CDR3 spells CASSTGGGLYEQYF. CDR3 DNA sequence: TGCGCCAGCAGCACCGGGGGGGGCTTATACGAGCAGTACTTC.

This sequence joins TRBV9 and TRBJ1-2; possibly TRBD1 for D (5 bases). The germline V and J ends were trimmed by 3 bases and 2 bases, with 11 bases remaining between them. Germline V gene lookup returns CDR1 SGDLS and CDR2 YYNGEE. The CDR3 loop spans 14 amino acids. CDR3 protein: CASSAGRKNYGYTF. The DNA for the CDR3 is TGTGCCAGCAGCGCAGGGCGGAAGAACTATGGCTACACCTTC. Supplemented by reference TRBV9 and TRBJ1-2, the full variable domain reads DSGVTQTPKHLITATGQRVTLRCSPRSGDLSVYWYQQSLDQGLQFLIQYYNGEERAKGNILERFSAQQFPDLHSELNLSSLELGDSALYFCASSAGRKNYGYTFGSGTRLTVV.

This clone showed up just once. The rearrangement uses TRBV18 and TRBJ1-2; maybe TRBD1 (6 bases). This CDR3 has 15 amino acids. CDR1 and CDR2 (germline): KGHSH, LQKENI. V was pared by 3 bases and J by 0 bases, with 11 bases between. CDR3 in amino acids: CASSPTDSPNYGYTF. In DNA form, the CDR3 reads TGTGCCAGCTCACCTACGGACAGCCCTAACTATGGCTACACCTTC.

The V and J genes are TRBV7-2 and TRBJ2-5; TRBD1 aligns across 7 bases. Germline CDR1 reads SGHTA; CDR2 reads FQGNSA. Trimming removed 1 base from V and 4 bases from J; junction bases left unmatched: 3. This CDR3 has 14 residues. The CDR3 is CASSLEGALETQYF. For the CDR3, the DNA is TGTGCCAGCAGCTTAGAGGGGGCGTTAGAGACCCAGTACTTC.

The CDR3 DNA reads TGTGCCAGCAGACTCGTCCCTAACTATGGCTACACCTTC. Translation gives CASRLVPNYGYTF. The V gene is TRBV2, the J gene TRBJ1-2; no reliable D call. CDR3 length equals 13 residues. V was shortened by 6 bases and J by 0 bases, with 8 bases between the two germline ends. Germline V gene sequence: CDR1 SNHLY, CDR2 FYNNEI.

V is TRBV6-1 and J is TRBJ2-3, with unresolved D. Germline V gene data show CDR1 as MNHNS and CDR2 as SASEGT. The CDR3 runs to 13 residues. V was pared by 6 bases and J by 1 base, with 8 bases between. The chain's CDR3 is CASSGWGTDTQYF. The CDR3 DNA reads TGTGCCAGCAGCGGCTGGGGCACAGATACGCAGTATTTT.

This chain joins TRBV6-6 and TRBJ1-2, with 7 bases lining up with TRBD1. V lost 8 bases and J lost 5; bases outside the gene matches: 8. This CDR3 has 13 amino acids. Germline CDR1 reads MNHNY; CDR2 reads SVGAGI (reference sequence). CDR3 DNA: TGTGCCAGCTCCTTTATACAGGGGTATGGCTACACCTTC. Amino acids: CASSFIQGYGYTF.

This clone has a single count. The chain links TRBV28 to TRBJ2-1; 12 bases align to TRBD2. With V trimmed by 5 bases and J by 4 bases, 9 bases remained unmatched. The germline V gene encodes CDR1 MDHEN and CDR2 SYDVKM. The CDR3 consists of 17 residues. This chain's CDR3 is CASSPSGGLAGYNEQFF. Written as DNA, the CDR3 is TGTGCCAGCAGTCCCTCTGGTGGACTAGCGGGATACAATGAGCAGTTCTTC.

The chain couples TRBV7-9 to TRBJ2-2, with D possibly TRBD1 on 5 matching bases. Germline values: CDR1 SEHNR, CDR2 FQNEAQ (reference sequence). There are 13 residues in the CDR3. V gave up 5 bases and J gave up 5 bases, with 9 bases separating them. The CDR3 here is CASSTRQTGELFF. Here the CDR3 DNA reads TGTGCCAGCAGCACGAGACAGACCGGGGAGCTGTTTTTT. The variable domain in full, completed from reference TRBV7-9 and TRBJ2-2, reads DTGVSQNPRHKITKRGQNVTFRCDPISEHNRLYWYRQTLGQGPEFLTYFQNEAQLEKSRLLSDRFSAERPKGSFSTLEIQRTEQGDSAMYLCASSTRQTGELFFGEGSRLTVL.

The chain joins TRBV12-5 to TRBJ1-2; D is undetermined. V was pared by 4 bases and J by 4 bases, with 10 bases between. The V gene's germline CDR1 is LGHNT and CDR2 FRNRAP. The CDR3 is 13 amino acids. The CDR3 loop is CASGSDFPYGYTF. The CDR3 coding sequence is TGTGCTAGTGGTTCGGACTTTCCCTATGGCTACACCTTC.

The chain joins TRBV11-3 to TRBJ2-3; 13 nucleotides align to TRBD2. CDR1 and CDR2 from the germline V gene are SGHNT and YENEEA. CDR3 size: 15 residues. J lost 8 bases, V lost 4 bases, and 6 bases had no gene match. The CDR3 spells CASSWNGLAGVTQYF. CDR3 bases: TGTGCCAGCAGCTGGAATGGACTAGCGGGAGTTACGCAGTATTTT.

Comment on this clone: This sample also contains other DNA sequences that code for the same CDR3. The chain recombines TRBV5-1 with TRBJ2-2, with 7 nucleotides matching TRBD2. Germline V gene data show CDR1 as SGHRS and CDR2 as YFSETQ. CDR3 length equals 15 residues. V shed 4 bases and J 0 bases; nucleotides not matched to a gene: 3. CDR3 loop: CASSPGGANTGELFF. For the CDR3, the DNA is TGCGCCAGCAGCCCGGGGGGTGCGAACACCGGGGAGCTGTTTTTT.

This chain links TRBV6-5 with TRBJ2-1; D is unresolved. The germline V gene encodes CDR1 MNHEY and CDR2 SVGAGI. V lost 4 bases, J lost 5 bases, and 6 bases lay in between. CDR3 length: 12 residues. For the CDR3, the DNA is TGTGCCAGCAGTTTCCCCAACAATGAGCAGTTCTTC. Translated: CASSFPNNEQFF.

With respect to this clone: An end of the junction does not agree with germline; a read error may underlie this. The rearrangement uses TRBV2 and TRBJ2-3; 8 bases fit TRBD2. From germline, CDR1 is SNHLY and CDR2 FYNNEI. The CDR3 runs 11 residues. CDR3 sequence: CASSVLAASHF. CDR3 DNA sequence: TGTGCCAGCAGTGTACTAGCGGCGAGCCATTTT.